Listed here is a single T cell receptor (beta chain). This specimen belongs to a study of T cell responses to AZD1222 COVID-19 vaccine. Sequencing used immunoSEQ multiplex PCR; TCRdb keeps in-frame clones, though not all of them. The data hold some 130,000 clones, with roughly 86% observed a single time. This TCR was sampled from an adult who received the AZD1222 COVID-19 vaccine. Sequencing was performed on peripheral blood, taken 28 days after the second AZD1222 dose.

DNA of the CDR3: TGTGCCAGCAGTGAATATAGGGCGGGGGGGCCATTTGAGCAGTTCTTC. As protein: CASSEYRAGGPFEQFF. This rearrangement joins TRBV25-1 to TRBJ2-1; 9 bases fit TRBD2. V lost 0 bases and J lost 9; bases outside the gene matches: 9. Germline values: CDR1 MGHDK, CDR2 SYGVNS. The CDR3 runs to 16 residues.